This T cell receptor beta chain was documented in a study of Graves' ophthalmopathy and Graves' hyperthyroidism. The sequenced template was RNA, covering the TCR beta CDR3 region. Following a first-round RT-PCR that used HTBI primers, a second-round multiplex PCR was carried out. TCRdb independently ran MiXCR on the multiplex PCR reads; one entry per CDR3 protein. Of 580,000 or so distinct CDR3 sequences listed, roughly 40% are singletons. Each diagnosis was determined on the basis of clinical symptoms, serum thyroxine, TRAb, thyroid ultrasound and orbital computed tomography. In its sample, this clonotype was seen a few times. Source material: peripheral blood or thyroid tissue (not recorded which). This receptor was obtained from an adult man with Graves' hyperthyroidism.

In DNA form, the CDR3 reads TGTGCCAGCAGCCGACGAGGGGCCTTGGCGTACCAAGAGACCCAGTACTTC. Its protein is CASSRRGALAYQETQYF. This sequence joins TRBV3-1 and TRBJ2-5; D is perhaps TRBD1 or TRBD2 (5 bases each). Germline V gene lookup returns CDR1 LGHDT and CDR2 YNNKEL (reference sequence). V was trimmed by 4 bases and J by 0 bases, leaving 18 bases between them. The CDR3 runs 17 residues.